This note documents a single T cell receptor (beta chain) sequence. The data were obtained in a study of shared clonotypes between healthy human individuals. V lost 4 bases and J 2 bases, leaving 14 bases between the germline ends. CDR3 size: 15 residues. Germline CDR1 MGHRA, CDR2 YSYEKL. Measured with immunoSEQ multiplex PCR; TCRdb has only the in-frame clones, and not every one. The profile covers roughly 2.2 million clones, with around 93% appearing a single time and 0.3% to 0.45% taken by the ten largest. The rearrangement uses TRBV4-1 and TRBJ2-5; either TRBD1 or TRBD2 may supply D (5 bases each). The source of this sequence is a man between 18 and 35 years old in good health. Some clones in this sample may be carry-over from other donors' samples. Sequenced input: naive CD4+ T cells from PBMCs. Subset described: CD45RA+ positively selected. Here the CDR3 reads CASSPIPGPQETQYF. In DNA, the CDR3 is TGCGCCAGCAGCCCAATCCCGGGACCGCAAGAGACCCAGTACTTC.